The T cell receptor beta chain under discussion was sequenced for a study of vaccination and CD4 T cells after COVID-19. Overall study: Overlapping spike peptides of SARS-CoV-2, HCoV-NL63, HCoV-OC43 and HCoV-229E were used, and cells were stimulated with them.

This clonotype has just a few counts. Its antigen remains unidentified. The junction departs from germline at one end; a sequencing error may be responsible. The CDR3 has 11 amino acids. Per the germline V gene, CDR1 is MNHEY and CDR2 is SVGEGT. The Oncomine TCR Beta short-read assay sequenced DNA from cultured CD4+ T cells. Genomic DNA was taken out of cultured CD4+ T cells by extraction. TCRdb itself ran the PCR reads through MiXCR, one entry per CDR3 protein. The sample holds 6,500 to 9,500 distinct CDR3 sequences, approximately 38% seen once. Treatment denoted: roughly 10-day PBMC culture with coronavirus spike peptide pools or control peptides (ViraFEST assay). One should note that the unexposed donor's CD4+ T cells were collected before the COVID-19 pandemic (2011-2018). For ViraFEST, peptide pools expanded antigen-specific T cells, after which the TCRs were sequenced. Study conclusions and caveats: The median proportion of reactive clones detected only post-vaccination in convalescent patients was 86.3%.

Source material: CD4+ T cells from blood, cultured in vitro. The TCR was taken from a human donor in good health. The chain uses TRBV6-2 or TRBV6-3 and TRBJ2-3; D remains unclear. The CDR3 coding sequence is TGTGCCAGCAGTTACCTCTTCGAGGAGACCTTT. The encoded protein is CASSYLFEETF.